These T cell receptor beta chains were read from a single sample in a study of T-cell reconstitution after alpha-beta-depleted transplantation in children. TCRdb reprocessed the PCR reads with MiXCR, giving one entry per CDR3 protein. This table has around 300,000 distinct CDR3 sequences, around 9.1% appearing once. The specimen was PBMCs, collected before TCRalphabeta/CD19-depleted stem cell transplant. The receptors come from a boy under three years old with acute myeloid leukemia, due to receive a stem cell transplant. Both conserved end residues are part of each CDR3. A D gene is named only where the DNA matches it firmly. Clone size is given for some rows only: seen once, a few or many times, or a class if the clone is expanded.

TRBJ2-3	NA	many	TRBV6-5	CASSYSLAGITDTQYF	TGTGCCAGCAGTTACTCGTTGGCGGGGATTACAGATACGCAGTATTTT
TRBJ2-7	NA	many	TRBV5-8	CASSSLGALTYEQYF	TGTGCCAGCAGCTCTCTAGGGGCACTGACCTACGAGCAGTACTTC
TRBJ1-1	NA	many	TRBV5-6	CASSGDRGVGDEAFF	TGTGCCAGCAGCGGGGACCGGGGGGTAGGGGATGAAGCTTTCTTT
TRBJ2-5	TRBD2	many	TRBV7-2	CASSKGLAEETQYF	TGTGCCAGCAGCAAAGGACTAGCGGAAGAGACCCAGTACTTC
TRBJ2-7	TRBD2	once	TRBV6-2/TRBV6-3	CASRHRFGGAYEQYF	TGTGCCAGCAGACACCGTTTCGGGGGGGCCTACGAGCAGTACTTC
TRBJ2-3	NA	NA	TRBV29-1	CSVVQGSTDTQYF	TGCAGCGTTGTACAGGGAAGCACAGATACGCAGTATTTT
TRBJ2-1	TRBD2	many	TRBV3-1	CASSQEVLAATYNEQFF	TGTGCCAGCAGCCAAGAAGTGCTAGCGGCGACCTACAATGAGCAGTTCTTC
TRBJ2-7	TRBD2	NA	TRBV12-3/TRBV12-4	CASNKKRGEQYF	TGTGCCAGCAACAAAAAGCGGGGGGAGCAGTACTTC
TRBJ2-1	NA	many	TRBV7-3	CASSLGSGQNNEQFF	TGTGCCAGCAGCTTAGGTTCAGGACAGAACAATGAGCAGTTCTTC
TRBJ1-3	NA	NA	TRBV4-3	CASSQEGPGNTIYF	TGCGCCAGCAGCCAAGAAGGCCCTGGAAACACCATATATTTT
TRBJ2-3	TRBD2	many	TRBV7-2	CASSLPGLAGEGDTQYF	TGTGCCAGCAGCTTACCCGGACTAGCGGGAGAGGGGGATACGCAGTATTTT
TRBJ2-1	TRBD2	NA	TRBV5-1	CASSLRTGGQVNEQFF	TGCGCCAGCAGCTTGAGAACGGGGGGGCAGGTCAATGAGCAGTTCTTC
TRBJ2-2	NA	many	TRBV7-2	CASSRLGSPFAGELFF	TGTGCCAGCAGCCGCCTTGGCTCTCCATTCGCCGGGGAGCTGTTTTTT
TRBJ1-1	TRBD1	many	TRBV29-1	CSAWKYRGDTEAFF	TGCAGCGCCTGGAAGTACAGGGGAGACACTGAAGCTTTCTTT
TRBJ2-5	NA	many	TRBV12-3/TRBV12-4	CASNLRSGRQETQYF	TGTGCCAGCAACCTTAGGTCGGGCAGGCAAGAGACCCAGTACTTC
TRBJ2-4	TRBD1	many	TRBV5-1	CASSPRQGENIQYF	TGCGCCAGCAGCCCCCGACAGGGCGAAAACATTCAGTACTTC
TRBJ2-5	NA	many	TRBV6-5	CASSYSGRGGETQYF	TGTGCCAGCAGTTACTCGGGTAGAGGCGGGGAGACCCAGTACTTC
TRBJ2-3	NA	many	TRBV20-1	CSVRPSTDTQYF	TGCAGTGTCAGGCCTAGCACAGATACGCAGTATTTT
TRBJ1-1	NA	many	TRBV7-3	CASSLTRGTEAFF	TGTGCCAGCAGCTTAACCAGGGGCACTGAAGCTTTCTTT
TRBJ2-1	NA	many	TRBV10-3	CAISAPSLEQFF	TGTGCCATCAGTGCCCCCTCTCTGGAGCAGTTCTTC
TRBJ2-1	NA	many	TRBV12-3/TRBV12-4	CASSFWGTDEQFF	TGTGCCAGCAGTTTCTGGGGGACGGATGAGCAGTTCTTC
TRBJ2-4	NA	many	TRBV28	CASSFPPGIQYF	TGTGCCAGCAGTTTCCCACCGGGCATTCAGTACTTC